This T cell receptor beta chain is from a study of control samples from healthy donors and cancer patients. V dropped 0 bases and J dropped 3 bases, with 12 bases sitting between them. Germline CDR1 reads KGHSH; CDR2 reads LQKENI. The length of the CDR3 is 16 residues. Here immunoSEQ multiplex PCR was the method, and the copy in TCRdb shows in-frame clones only, minus some. Of roughly 81,000 clones in the sample, 70% to 85% are singletons; the top ten hold roughly 10%. This TCR was sampled from a man in his 60s with head and neck cancer. Material: PBMCs. V usage is TRBV18 and J usage is TRBJ2-4; D possibly corresponds to TRBD2 (6 bases). In nucleotides, the CDR3 is TGTGCCAGCTCACCACCGTCTACAGCGGGCAAAAACATTCAGTACTTC. Protein: CASSPPSTAGKNIQYF. The full variable domain, with the rest looked up from reference TRBV18 and TRBJ2-4, is NAGVMQNPRHLVRRRGQEARLRCSPMKGHSHVYWYRQLPEEGLKFMVYLQKENIIDESGMPKERFSAEFPKEGPSILRIQQVVRGDSAAYFCASSPPSTAGKNIQYFGAGTRLSVL.